Detailed here is one T cell receptor (beta chain). The junction departs from germline at one end; a sequencing error may be responsible. RNA and DNA were co-extracted from around 18-30 mg of unsorted bulk tissue. Subjects presented with primary liver carcinoma managed by surgical resection. This sample is drawn from a study of tumor-infiltrating lymphocytes in primary liver carcinoma. Across the whole study: Tumor lesions were T1-T3 N0M0 and spanned about 4 to 11 cm.

Starting material of about 450 ng total RNA yielded TCR beta cDNA via a constant-region primer. The TCR beta library was amplified through three nested multiplex PCR rounds in a modified ARM-PCR procedure. Rounds one and two of PCR, each of about 10 cycles, were primed with TRBV1-TRBV30 forward primers and a C-beta reverse primer. TCRdb processed the multiplex PCR reads anew with MiXCR; each CDR3 protein has one entry. This table has fewer than 250,000 distinct CDR3 sequences, around four fifths appearing once. Germline V gene data show CDR1 as SGHAT and CDR2 as FQNNGV. The CDR3 has 14 residues. Material: tumor tissue from primary liver carcinoma. The sequence derives from a man between 35 and 55 years old with primary liver carcinoma and hepatitis B virus infection. The rearrangement uses TRBV11-2 and TRBJ2-1; D possibly corresponds to TRBD2 (6 bases). CDR3 DNA: TGTGACAGCCGCTTAGGACGGGAGAGAAATGAGCAGTTCTTC. Its protein product is CDSRLGRERNEQFF. The whole variable domain, remainder taken from reference TRBV11-2 and TRBJ2-1, is EAGVAQSPRYKIIEKRQSVAFWCNPISGHATLYWYQQILGQGPKLLIQFQNNGVVDDSQLPKDRFSAERLKGVDSTLKIQPAKLEDSAVYLCDSRLGRERNEQFFGPGTRLTVL.